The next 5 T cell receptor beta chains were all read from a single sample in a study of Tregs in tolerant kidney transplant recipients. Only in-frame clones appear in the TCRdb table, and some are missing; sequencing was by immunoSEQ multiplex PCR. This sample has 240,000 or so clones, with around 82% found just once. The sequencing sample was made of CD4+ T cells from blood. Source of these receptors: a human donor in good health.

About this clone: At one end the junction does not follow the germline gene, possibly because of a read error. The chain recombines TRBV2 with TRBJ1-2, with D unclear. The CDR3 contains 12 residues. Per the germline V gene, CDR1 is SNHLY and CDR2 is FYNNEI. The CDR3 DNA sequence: TGTGCCAGCAGAGAAGACAACTATGGCTACACCTTC. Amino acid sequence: CASREDNYGYTF. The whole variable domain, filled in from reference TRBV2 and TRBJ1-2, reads EPEVTQTPSHQVTQMGQEVILRCVPISNHLYFYWYRQILGQKVEFLVSFYNNEISEKSEIFDDQFSVERPDGSNFTLKIRSTKLEDSAMYFCASREDNYGYTFGSGTRLTVV.

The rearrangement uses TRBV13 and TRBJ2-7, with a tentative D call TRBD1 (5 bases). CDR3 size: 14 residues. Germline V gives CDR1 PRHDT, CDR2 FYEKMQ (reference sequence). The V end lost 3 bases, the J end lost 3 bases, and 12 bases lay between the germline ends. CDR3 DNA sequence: TGTGCCAGCAGCTTTGACAGATATGGCTACGAGCAGTACTTC. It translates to CASSFDRYGYEQYF.

CDR3 loop: CASSPIGGGAGETQYF. The CDR3 region has the DNA TGTGCCAGCAGTCCTATCGGTGGGGGGGCCGGAGAGACCCAGTACTTC. The genes are TRBV27 and TRBJ2-5, with D perhaps TRBD2 (7 bases). Trimming pared 5 bases from V and 4 bases from J, leaving 20 bases between. This CDR3 is built from 16 residues. Germline V gives CDR1 MNHEY, CDR2 SMNVEV (reference sequence).

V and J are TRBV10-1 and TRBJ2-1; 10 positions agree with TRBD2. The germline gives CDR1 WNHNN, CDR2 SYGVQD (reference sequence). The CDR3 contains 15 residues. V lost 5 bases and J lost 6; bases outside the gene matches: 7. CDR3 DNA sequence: TGCGCCAGCAGTCTTAGAGCGGGGGGGCTCAATGAGCAGTTCTTC. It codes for CASSLRAGGLNEQFF.

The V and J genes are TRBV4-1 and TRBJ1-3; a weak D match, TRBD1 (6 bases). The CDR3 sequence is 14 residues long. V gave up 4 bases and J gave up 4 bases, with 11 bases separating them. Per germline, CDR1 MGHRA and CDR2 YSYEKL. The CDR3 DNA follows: TGCGCCAGCAGCCCAGGGGAGGCAGGAAACACCATATATTTT. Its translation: CASSPGEAGNTIYF.